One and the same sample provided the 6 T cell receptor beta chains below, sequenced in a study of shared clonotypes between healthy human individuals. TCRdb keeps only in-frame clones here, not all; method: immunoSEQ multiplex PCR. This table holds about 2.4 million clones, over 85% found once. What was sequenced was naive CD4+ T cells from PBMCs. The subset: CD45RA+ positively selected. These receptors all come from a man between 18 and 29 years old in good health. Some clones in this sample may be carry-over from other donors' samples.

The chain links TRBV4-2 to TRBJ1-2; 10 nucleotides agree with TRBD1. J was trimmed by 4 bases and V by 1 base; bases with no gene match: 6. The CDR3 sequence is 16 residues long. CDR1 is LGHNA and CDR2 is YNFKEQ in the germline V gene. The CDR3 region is CASSQGGGQGIYGYTF. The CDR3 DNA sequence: TGTGCCAGCAGCCAAGGGGGGGGACAGGGGATCTATGGCTACACCTTC.

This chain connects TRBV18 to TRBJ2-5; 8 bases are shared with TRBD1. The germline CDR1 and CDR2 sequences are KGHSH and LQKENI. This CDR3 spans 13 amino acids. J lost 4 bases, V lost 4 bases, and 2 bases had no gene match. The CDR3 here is CASSLGTGETQYF. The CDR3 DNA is TGTGCCAGCTCACTTGGGACAGGAGAGACCCAGTACTTC.

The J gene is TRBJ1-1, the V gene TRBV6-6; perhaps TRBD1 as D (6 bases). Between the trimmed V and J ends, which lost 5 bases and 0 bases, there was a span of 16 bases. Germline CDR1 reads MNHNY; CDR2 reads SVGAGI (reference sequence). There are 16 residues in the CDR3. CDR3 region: CASSRASGTMNTEAFF. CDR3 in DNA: TGTGCCAGCAGTCGCGCCTCGGGGACAATGAACACTGAAGCTTTCTTT.

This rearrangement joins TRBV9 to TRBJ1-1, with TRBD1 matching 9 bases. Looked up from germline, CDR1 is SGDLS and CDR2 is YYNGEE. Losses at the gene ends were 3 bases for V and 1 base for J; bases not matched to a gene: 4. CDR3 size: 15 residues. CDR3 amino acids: CASSGGQGQNTEAFF. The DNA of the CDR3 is TGTGCCAGCAGCGGCGGACAGGGGCAGAACACTGAAGCTTTCTTT.

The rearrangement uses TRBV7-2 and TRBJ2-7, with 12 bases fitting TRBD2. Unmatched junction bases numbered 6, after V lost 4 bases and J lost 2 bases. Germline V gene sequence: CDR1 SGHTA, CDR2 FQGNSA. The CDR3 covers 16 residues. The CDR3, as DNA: TGTGCCAGCAGCTCCCCGACTAGCGGGAGACCCTACGAGCAGTACTTC. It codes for CASSSPTSGRPYEQYF.

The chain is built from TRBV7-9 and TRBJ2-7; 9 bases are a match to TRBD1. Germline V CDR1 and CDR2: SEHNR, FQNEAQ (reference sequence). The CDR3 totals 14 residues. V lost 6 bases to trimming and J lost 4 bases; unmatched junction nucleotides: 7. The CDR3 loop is CASRQTGGQYEQYF. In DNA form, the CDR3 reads TGTGCCAGCAGACAGACAGGGGGTCAGTACGAGCAGTACTTC.